The 26 T cell receptor beta chains below were found in one sample sequenced in a study of beta chain features in type 1 diabetes. The sequenced template was cDNA made from the entire isolated RNA. TCRdb keeps only in-frame clones here, not all; method: immunoSEQ multiplex PCR. The table includes about 270,000 clones, 12% to 15% detected once. Sequenced material: naive CD4+ T cells from blood. These receptors were obtained from a woman in her thirties or forties in good health.

This chain joins TRBV9 and TRBJ2-1; 9 bases fit TRBD2. Trimming cost V 0 bases and J 2 bases; bases outside gene matches: 3. The CDR3 runs 16 residues. Germline loops: CDR1 SGDLS, CDR2 YYNGEE. In DNA, the CDR3 is TGTGCCAGCAGCGTAGCGGCGGGGGGGGCCTACAATGAGCAGTTCTTC. Amino acids: CASSVAAGGAYNEQFF.

The chain links TRBV5-1 to TRBJ2-5, with TRBD1 matching 11 bases. V lost 6 bases, J lost 5 bases, and 6 bases stayed unmatched. CDR1 is SGHRS, CDR2 YFSETQ, per germline. The CDR3 is made up of 14 amino acids. CDR3 sequence reads: CASTDRGRVETQYF. The CDR3 DNA follows: TGCGCCAGCACGGACAGGGGGCGGGTCGAGACCCAGTACTTC.

To note about this clone: The sample carries other DNA sequences with the same CDR3. This chain links TRBV9 with TRBJ1-3; D remains unclear. V was trimmed by 2 bases and J by 1 base, leaving 10 bases between them. The CDR3 length is 15 residues. Germline V gene sequence: CDR1 SGDLS, CDR2 YYNGEE. The CDR3 region has the DNA TGTGCCAGCAGCGTGGGCACAGCATCTGGAAACACCATATATTTT. This codes for CASSVGTASGNTIYF.

A note on this clone: Other DNA sequences of this sample code for an identical CDR3. J is TRBJ2-7 and V is TRBV5-1, with 8 bases fitting TRBD2. Trimming removed 4 bases from V and 1 base from J; junction bases left unmatched: 7. This CDR3 has 15 amino acids. Germline values: CDR1 SGHRS, CDR2 YFSETQ. CDR3 in amino acids: CASSVTSGGSYEQYF. The CDR3, as DNA: TGCGCCAGCAGCGTAACCAGCGGGGGTTCCTACGAGCAGTACTTC.

This clone was detected only a few times. V usage is TRBV4-1 and J usage is TRBJ1-2; no clear D. Germline CDR1 and CDR2: MGHRA and YSYEKL. V gave up 2 bases and J gave up 8 bases, with 18 bases separating them. This CDR3 comprises 15 residues. CDR3 loop: CASSQPHRESRGYTF. CDR3 in DNA: TGCGCCAGCAGCCAACCTCACCGGGAGTCGAGGGGCTACACCTTC.

This clone was detected only a few times. The CDR3 protein is CASNTRPEQFF. The CDR3 nucleotides read TGTGCCAGCAATACGCGGCCTGAGCAGTTCTTC. The V and J genes are TRBV11-2 and TRBJ2-1, with no clear D. Trimming pared 7 bases from V and 9 bases from J, leaving 10 bases between. Germline CDR1 is SGHAT and CDR2 is FQNNGV. This CDR3 is built from 11 residues.

This clone was observed a few times. CDR3 sequence: CASGLVVGVVGEKLFF. CDR3 coding DNA: TGTGCTAGTGGTTTGGTAGTCGGGGTAGTAGGTGAAAAACTGTTTTTT. The chain employs TRBV12-5 and TRBJ1-4; D ambiguous. The CDR3 is made up of 16 amino acids. Trimming removed 0 bases at V and 7 bases at J, with 15 bases between. Germline values: CDR1 LGHNT, CDR2 FRNRAP.

This clone has a count of ten or more. The chain joins TRBV7-2 to TRBJ2-5, with 8 bases matching TRBD1. The CDR3 sequence is 15 residues long. Germline CDR1 SGHTA, CDR2 FQGNSA. V shed 2 bases, J shed 5 bases, and the junction held 7 bases outside the gene matches. The CDR3 DNA reads as TGTGCCAGCAGCTTACTACAGGGGGGATTGGAGACCCAGTACTTC. It is translated as CASSLLQGGLETQYF.

There are a few counts of this clone. The chain recombines TRBV21-1 with TRBJ2-7; the table's D call of TRBD1 was not tested on the DNA. TRBV21-1 is assigned pseudogene status. The CDR3 loop spans 12 amino acids. The CDR3, as DNA: TGTGCCAGCAAAGACAGAACCTACGAGCAGTACTTC. Translated, it gives CASKDRTYEQYF.

This clone was seen many times. The chain joins TRBV29-1 to TRBJ2-3; D ambiguous. Trimming pared 3 bases from V and 1 base from J, leaving 8 bases between. CDR3 size: 13 residues. Germline V lookup: CDR1 SQVTM, CDR2 ANQGSEA. The CDR3 region has the DNA TGCAGCGTTGAGGTCGCGGGCACAGATACGCAGTATTTT. Protein product: CSVEVAGTDTQYF.

The DNA of the CDR3 is TGTGCCAGCAGCCTAACTAGATACAATGAGCAGTTCTTC. Amino acid sequence: CASSLTRYNEQFF. V and J are TRBV5-6 and TRBJ2-1; D may be TRBD2 (5 bases). V was clipped by 4 bases and J by 4 bases, with 9 bases between them. The CDR3 extends over 13 amino acids. The V gene's germline CDR1 is SGHDT and CDR2 YYEEEE.

A few counts support this clone. This chain joins TRBV10-3 and TRBJ2-3; 7 bases fit TRBD2. Germline V gene sequence: CDR1 ENHRY, CDR2 SYGVKD. The CDR3 loop spans 19 amino acids. With V trimmed by 5 bases and J by 1 base, 18 bases remained unmatched. This CDR3 reads CAISQEGGGKFEGTDTQYF. The CDR3 region has the DNA TGTGCCATCAGTCAGGAGGGCGGGGGAAAATTCGAGGGCACAGATACGCAGTATTTT.

This clone was observed a handful of times. V and J are TRBV18 and TRBJ2-1; a weak D match, TRBD1 (6 bases). V lost 1 base, J lost 2 bases, and 15 bases lay in between. CDR3 length equals 17 residues. CDR1 is KGHSH and CDR2 is LQKENI in the germline V gene. CDR3 residues: CASSPLSGHQTYNEQFF. CDR3 sequence (DNA): TGTGCCAGCTCACCACTATCGGGACATCAGACCTACAATGAGCAGTTCTTC. The variable domain in full, with the rest retrieved from reference TRBV18 and TRBJ2-1, is NAGVMQNPRHLVRRRGQEARLRCSPMKGHSHVYWYRQLPEEGLKFMVYLQKENIIDESGMPKERFSAEFPKEGPSILRIQQVVRGDSAAYFCASSPLSGHQTYNEQFFGPGTRLTVL.

The V call is TRBV7-9, the J call TRBJ2-2; no definite D call. Germline CDR1 is SEHNR and CDR2 is FQNEAQ (reference sequence). The CDR3 loop spans 13 amino acids. V was cut by 3 bases and J by 4 bases, with 6 bases left in between. The CDR3 coding sequence is TGTGCCAGCAGCTTCTCGGGCACCGGGGAGCTGTTTTTT. It yields the protein CASSFSGTGELFF.

The CDR3 sequence is CASSLRDRDTEAFF. The CDR3 DNA sequence: TGTGCCAGCAGCTTAAGGGACAGGGACACTGAAGCTTTCTTT. V and J are TRBV7-6 and TRBJ1-1; 9 bases are a match to TRBD1. V was clipped by 2 bases and J by 3 bases; unmatched bases: 1. Germline lookup yields CDR1 SGHVS and CDR2 FNYEAQ. This CDR3 region has 14 residues.

The chain links TRBV6-5 to TRBJ2-1; possibly TRBD1 for D (6 bases). V was pared by 2 bases and J by 3 bases, with 11 bases between. The CDR3 spans 15 residues. Germline V gene lookup returns CDR1 MNHEY and CDR2 SVGAGI. CDR3 nucleotide sequence: TGTGCCAGCAGTTACACCGGGACAATCTACAATGAGCAGTTCTTC. Translating it yields CASSYTGTIYNEQFF.

The chain recombines TRBV4-3 with TRBJ1-2, with D possibly being TRBD1 (6 bases). Germline V gene lookup returns CDR1 LGHNA and CDR2 YSLEER. The CDR3 runs 15 residues. Trimming took 3 bases from V and 3 from J, leaving 14 bases between them. The CDR3 DNA reads TGCGCCAGCAGCCACCGACAACAGGGTGACTATGGCTACACCTTC. Its translation is CASSHRQQGDYGYTF.

Only a few counts were recorded for this clone. This chain uses TRBV6-4 with TRBJ2-1, with 9 bases identical to TRBD1. Germline V CDR1 and CDR2: MRHNA, SNTAGT. The CDR3 consists of 15 residues. V gave up 4 bases and J gave up 7 bases; unmatched junction bases: 8. CDR3 in amino acids: CASSADRGSLNEQFF. CDR3 nucleotide sequence: TGTGCCAGCAGTGCCGACAGGGGGTCTCTGAATGAGCAGTTCTTC.

This clone was found a few times. The chain couples TRBV6-6 to TRBJ1-6; 7 bases are a match to TRBD1. With 5 bases clipped from V and 3 bases from J, the junction kept 4 bases outside the gene matches. CDR3 length: 15 residues. The germline V gene has CDR1 MNHNY and CDR2 SVGAGI (reference sequence). DNA for the CDR3: TGTGCCAGCAGTGCGACAGGGATCTATAATTCACCCCTCCACTTT. This sequence encodes CASSATGIYNSPLHF.

In this sample, this clone turned up a few times. CDR3 coding DNA: TGTGCCAGCAGCTTCTCGGACGGGAGCTCCTACGAGCAGTACTTC. This encodes CASSFSDGSSYEQYF. This rearrangement joins TRBV7-2 to TRBJ2-7, with D possibly being TRBD2 (6 bases). Deletions cut 3 bases from V and 0 bases from J, with 12 bases between. Per germline, CDR1 SGHTA and CDR2 FQGNSA. The CDR3 loop spans 15 amino acids.

V usage is TRBV9 and J usage is TRBJ2-1, with D maybe TRBD2 (6 bases). Trimming took off 3 bases at V and 9 bases at J, with 16 bases between the two ends. Germline assignment: CDR1 SGDLS and CDR2 YYNGEE. The CDR3 extends over 14 amino acids. CDR3 in DNA: TGTGCCAGCAGCGCGGGGGTAGTACGCCCTGAGCAGTTCTTC. It codes for CASSAGVVRPEQFF.

In this sample, this clone turned up a few times. This chain connects TRBV9 to TRBJ1-3; D possibly corresponds to TRBD1 (5 bases). Germline V gene data show CDR1 as SGDLS and CDR2 as YYNGEE. CDR3 length: 14 amino acids. V lost 4 bases and J lost 7, with 15 bases in between. The CDR3 bases are TGTGCCAGCAGCCCAGGTGGGGCTCGGAACACCATATATTTT. This sequence encodes CASSPGGARNTIYF.

The J gene is TRBJ2-2, the V gene TRBV5-4; weak D call: TRBD2 (5 bases). V lost 2 bases and J 8 bases, leaving 10 bases between the germline ends. Looked up from germline, CDR1 is SGHNT and CDR2 is YYREEE (reference sequence). CDR3 size: 13 residues. Here the CDR3 reads CASSLEGWGELFF. CDR3 bases: TGTGCCAGCAGCTTAGAGGGATGGGGGGAGCTGTTTTTT.

A few counts support this clone. The chain employs TRBV19 and TRBJ2-5, with D possibly matching TRBD2 (6 bases). V was pared by 6 bases and J by 8 bases, with 19 bases between. The CDR3 is 14 residues long. Germline assignment: CDR1 LNHDA and CDR2 SQIVND (reference sequence). The CDR3 spells CASRGGYAGSTQYF. The CDR3 bases are TGTGCCAGTAGGGGGGGATATGCTGGGTCAACCCAGTACTTC.

This clone was seen only a few times. The genes are TRBV29-1 and TRBJ1-5; 11 positions agree with TRBD1. The germline V gene has CDR1 SQVTM and CDR2 ANQGSEA. This CDR3 is built from 15 residues. Trimming removed 4 bases from V and 4 bases from J; junction bases left unmatched: 6. The CDR3 DNA is TGCAGCGTTGGGTCGGGGACAGGGGGTAATCAGCCCCAGCATTTT. Translated: CSVGSGTGGNQPQHF.

The chain is built from TRBV4-2 and TRBJ1-2, with 7 bases matching TRBD1. Trimming took 8 bases from V and 1 from J; bases not matched to a gene: 13. Per the germline V gene, CDR1 is LGHNA and CDR2 is YNFKEQ. This CDR3 has 16 amino acids. The CDR3 is CASSQTGTEDNYGYTF. The CDR3 nucleotides are TGTGCCAGCTCCCAGACCGGGACAGAAGATAACTATGGCTACACCTTC.